This TCR beta chain was identified in a study of T cells after yellow fever vaccination. Study results and limitations: Contaminants from the bulk population, in the form of abundant clonotypes, could be found in FACS-sorted repertoires.

UMIs and a universal primer site were added when TCR cDNA was made by 5'RACE template switching. One entry per CDR3 protein results from TCRdb running MiXCR on the 5' RACE reads. The sample includes fewer than 500,000 distinct CDR3 sequences, 15% to 20% of them seen just once. Comment on this clonotype: As yet, its antigen is unknown.

The V end was cut by 6 bases, the J end by 5 bases, with 13 bases between. The CDR3 has 14 amino acids. In germline, CDR1 is SNHLY, CDR2 FYNNEI. This clonotype was sampled from a man aged 18 to 35 who received the YFV17D yellow fever vaccine. Sequenced material: PBMCs, taken before the yellow fever booster vaccination. The V and J genes are TRBV2 and TRBJ2-2; weak D call: TRBD1 (6 bases). Here the CDR3 DNA reads TGTGCCAGCAGGGACAGCGTTTCGACCGGGGAGCTGTTTTTT. It codes for CASRDSVSTGELFF.